The 30 T cell receptor delta chains reported below all come from one sample, sequenced in a study of γδ T cells in repeated Plasmodium falciparum infection. TCRdb reprocessed the multiplex PCR reads through CATT. This sample has 45,000 to 50,000 delta-chain clones, with 1.6% found just once. Flow sorting of PBMC yielded separate Vgamma9/Vdelta2+ and Vdelta2-negative gammadelta T cell populations for bulk repertoire analysis. Material for sequencing was gamma-delta T cells from blood. Every receptor here comes from a pool of human donors (malaria-infected and uninfected, not separated).

This clone was counted a few times. The amino acid sequence in TCRdb belongs to a much larger clone and departs from this DNA's translation at residue 5, likely a sequencing read error; the sequence shown is translated from the DNA. The rearrangement uses TRDV2 and TRDJ1, with 10 bases matching TRDD3. Here the J gene came from matching the DNA to germline, since TCRdb omits it. The J segment lost 0 bases and the V segment lost 3 bases, leaving 15 bases of the junction unmatched. CDR1 and CDR2 (germline): GEAIGNYY, EKD. CDR3 length: 19 residues. The CDR3 DNA is TGTGCCTGTGACGCGGTTGGGGGATACTCGCCCCAGTACACCGATAAACTCATCTTT. Its protein is CACDAVGGYSPQYTDKLIF.

On this clone itself: A single base is all that separates this from a far larger clone, so a read error is likely. This sample also contains other DNA sequences that code for the same CDR3. J is TRDJ1 and V is TRDV3, with TRDD3 identical over 13 bases. CDR1 and CDR2 from the germline V gene are TVYSNPD and GDNSRS (reference sequence). After removal of 4 bases from V and 3 bases from J, the junction contained 20 bases not matched to a gene. The CDR3 runs 19 residues. The CDR3 DNA sequence: TGTGCCTCGCGCTTCCTACCTTACTGGGGGATACGGGCGGCCGATAAACTCATCTTT. It codes for CASRFLPYWGIRAADKLIF.

V and J are TRDV2 and TRDJ1, with 12 positions matching TRDD3. The J gene is absent in TCRdb and was assigned here via DNA matching to germline. The CDR3 loop spans 20 amino acids. Germline values: CDR1 GEAIGNYY, CDR2 EKD. Germline trimming cut 9 bases from V and 2 bases from J; bases unmatched to any gene: 24. The CDR3 DNA reads TGTGCCGTGACACCGGGGTCGCTGGGGGATACGCGGGTTAGTACCGATAAACTCATCTTT. Translated, it gives CAVTPGSLGDTRVSTDKLIF.

This clone was detected only a few times. The protein in TCRdb stems from a much larger clone and differs at residue 14 from this DNA's translation, likely a read error; here the protein is translated from the DNA. V gene TRDV1 combines with J gene TRDJ1; possible D gene TRDD3, 6 bases. TCRdb is silent on the J gene; assignment here came from matching the DNA to germline. Germline-derived CDR1 and CDR2 are TSWWSYY and QGS. This CDR3 has 21 amino acids. Trimming removed 0 bases at V and 1 base at J, with 27 bases between. CDR3 sequence (DNA): TGTGCTCTTGGGGAACTAAGGCACTACTTCGGATACCTGGGGCCCACCGATAAACTCATCTTT. Its translation is CALGELRHYFGYLGPTDKLIF.

To note about this clone: The protein TCRdb gives is from a much larger clone and does not agree with this DNA's translation at residue 6, likely a read error; the protein shown here comes from the DNA. This chain joins TRDV1 and TRDJ1, with 10 bases aligning to TRDD3. Germline V CDR1 and CDR2: TSWWSYY, QGS. The CDR3 is made up of 23 amino acids. The J segment lost 0 bases and the V segment lost 4 bases, leaving 26 bases of the junction unmatched. The chain's CDR3 is CALGVTGGYPRGYWGMYTDKLIF. In DNA form, the CDR3 reads TGTGCTCTTGGGGTTACGGGTGGCTACCCAAGGGGGTACTGGGGGATGTACACCGATAAACTCATCTTT.

Comment on this clone: The TCRdb protein comes from a much larger clone and disagrees with this DNA's translation at residue 9, likely due to a read error; the protein given here is derived from the DNA. The chain couples TRDV1 to TRDJ1, with TRDD3 identical over 8 bases. V shed 3 bases, J shed 2 bases, and the junction held 32 bases outside the gene matches. CDR1 and CDR2 (germline): TSWWSYY, QGS. The CDR3 covers 24 residues. CDR3 region: CALGDRKAYLSSYWGSRGTDKLIF. For the CDR3, the DNA is TGTGCTCTTGGGGATCGCAAGGCCTACCTTTCCTCGTACTGGGGGTCCCGAGGAACCGATAAACTCATCTTT.

For this clone: TCRdb records a much larger clone's protein for this DNA, with a difference at residue 14 that likely arises from a read error; the protein given is the translation of the DNA. The rearrangement links TRDV1 to TRDJ1; 8 nucleotides line up with TRDD3. Because TCRdb records no J gene, it was assigned here through a match of the DNA to germline. The germline V gene encodes CDR1 TSWWSYY and CDR2 QGS. The CDR3 length is 17 residues. Unmatched junction bases numbered 17, after V lost 3 bases and J lost 8 bases. The CDR3 sequence is CALGDHSCYWGVRKLIF. As DNA, the CDR3 is TGTGCTCTTGGGGATCATTCTTGTTACTGGGGGGTCCGGAAACTCATCTTT.

In its sample, this clone was seen many times. Only one base separates this from a far larger clonotype, so it likely reflects a read error. Other nucleotide sequences in the sample specify the same CDR3. The chain links TRDV1 to TRDJ1; 9 bases agree with TRDD2. The CDR3 consists of 22 residues. Per the germline V gene, CDR1 is TSWWSYY and CDR2 is QGS. CDR3 protein: CALGELPSYMGGGHSYTDKLIF. CDR3 nucleotide sequence: TGTGCTCTTGGGGAACTACCTTCCTACATGGGTGGGGGTCACTCATACACCGACAAACTCATCTTT.

Ten or more counts support this clone. The chain is built from TRDV3 and TRDJ1, with 11 positions matching TRDD3. Per germline, CDR1 TVYSNPD and CDR2 GDNSRS (reference sequence). This CDR3 contains 20 residues. V gave up 2 bases and J gave up 3 bases; unmatched junction bases: 23. DNA of the CDR3: TGTGCCTTTCTTTTAGTTGACTACAACTGGGGGATAGGGGAGGCCGATAAACTCATCTTT. It codes for CAFLLVDYNWGIGEADKLIF.

This clone was seen repeatedly, ten times or more. Other DNA sequences in the sample encode the same CDR3. The gene calls are TRDV1 and TRDJ1; 8 bases fit TRDD3. The CDR3 runs 24 residues. Per the germline V gene, CDR1 is TSWWSYY and CDR2 is QGS. Trimming cost V 4 bases and J 1 base; bases outside gene matches: 32. The CDR3 DNA follows: TGTGCTCTTGGGGGAAAGGGTGTTAATCCAGGGGATTCCCCGCGTGGGGGATGCACCGATAAACTCATCTTT. This encodes CALGGKGVNPGDSPRGGCTDKLIF.

This clone has ten or more counts. One base separates it from a far larger clone, so it is likely a read error. Other nucleotide sequences from this sample produce the same CDR3. The chain combines TRDV3 with TRDJ1, with D possibly being TRDD2 (5 bases). Germline V CDR1 and CDR2: TVYSNPD, GDNSRS (reference sequence). The CDR3 has 15 residues. The CDR3 loop reads CAFSTAYSLTDKLIF. The CDR3 nucleotides read TGTGCCTTTAGTACCGCCTACTCCCTTACCGATAAACTAATCTTT.

This clone was picked up many times. V usage is TRDV2 and J usage is TRDJ3; 12 bases are shared with TRDD3. The J gene, missing from TCRdb, was assigned here through DNA to germline matching. V trimming: 3 bases; J trimming: 0 bases; junction bases outside the gene matches: 11. There are 21 residues in the CDR3. Germline V lookup: CDR1 GEAIGNYY, CDR2 EKD. This CDR3 reads CACDRVLGDTQSSWDTRQMFF. CDR3 nucleotides: TGTGCCTGTGACCGGGTACTGGGGGATACCCAAAGCTCCTGGGACACCCGACAGATGTTTTTC.

This clone came up a few times. With only one base between it and a far larger clone, this is likely a read error. Other DNA sequences in the sample encode the same CDR3. The chain links TRDV1 to TRDJ1; D might be TRDD3 (7 bases). Looked up from germline, CDR1 is TSWWSYY and CDR2 is QGS. Trimming shortened V by 3 bases and J by 1 base, and 42 bases separated the two germline ends. The CDR3 has 25 residues. For the CDR3, the DNA is TGTGCTCTTGGGGACAGAGGAGTTTGGTCCTTCCCACTGGGGCAGGGGGTTCCACGCACCGATAAACTCATCTTT. Translating it yields CALGDRGVWSFPLGQGVPRTDKLIF.

This clone appeared a few times. A far larger clone differs by one base, so this is likely a read error. The same CDR3 can be traced to other DNA sequences in this sample. V usage is TRDV2 and J usage is TRDJ1, with D maybe TRDD3 (5 bases). No J gene is reported in TCRdb; it was inferred here by comparing the DNA with germline. The CDR3 runs to 17 residues. V was pared by 7 bases and J by 0 bases, with 23 bases between. In germline, CDR1 is GEAIGNYY, CDR2 EKD. CDR3 coding DNA: TGTGCCTGCGACTCCCTGCAAGCGGGGGGGCACACCGATAAACTCATCTTT. This encodes CACDSLQAGGHTDKLIF.

Details on this clone: This likely traces to a read error, being one base from a far larger clone. Different DNA sequences within this sample yield the same CDR3. The CDR3: CALMSAYWGIPDKLIF. The CDR3 region has the DNA TGTGCTCTTATGAGCGCCTACTGGGGGATCCCCGATAAACTCATCTTT. The chain has TRDV1 and TRDJ1; 10 bases match TRDD3. No J gene is reported in TCRdb; it was inferred here by comparing the DNA with germline. This CDR3 spans 16 amino acids. After removal of 8 bases from V and 3 bases from J, the junction contained 12 bases not matched to a gene. CDR1 TSWWSYY and CDR2 QGS come from the germline V gene.

Points on this clone: The TCRdb record carries a much larger clone's protein, which differs from this DNA's translation at residue 15; a read error is the likely cause, and the protein listed here is the DNA translation. The V call is TRDV1, the J call TRDJ1; a weak D match, TRDD2 (6 bases). Here the J gene was assigned by germline matching of the DNA, as TCRdb has none. This CDR3 region has 26 residues. V was clipped by 3 bases and J by 0 bases, with 44 bases between them. Germline loops: CDR1 TSWWSYY, CDR2 QGS. CDR3: CALGDVDDPTYPQGFPHAGYTDKLIF. CDR3 coding DNA: TGTGCTCTTGGGGATGTGGATGATCCTACGTACCCTCAGGGTTTCCCCCATGCCGGATACACCGATAAACTCATCTTT.

On this clone: TCRdb's entry gives the protein of a much larger clone, which mismatches this DNA's translation at residue 8, likely from a read error; the protein reported here is translated from the DNA. The chain is built from TRDV1 and TRDJ1; D uncertain. TCRdb lists no J gene, so it was determined here by aligning the DNA to germline. Trimming took off 2 bases at V and 0 bases at J, with 10 bases between the two ends. Germline V lookup: CDR1 TSWWSYY, CDR2 QGS. This CDR3 has 15 residues. CDR3 DNA sequence: TGTGCTCTTGGGGAAGGAAAGCGGTACACCGATAAACTCATCTTT. It yields the protein CALGEGKRYTDKLIF.

This clone was seen ten or more times. An end of the junction differs from the germline gene, which may be a read error. This chain uses TRDV1 with TRDJ1; TRDD3 aligns across 7 bases. Germline assignment: CDR1 TSWWSYY and CDR2 QGS. CDR3 length equals 18 residues. CDR3 sequence: CALGEYPGISNYTDKPIF. The CDR3 bases are TGTGCTCTTGGGGAGTACCCGGGGATATCCAATTACACCGATAAACCCATCTTT.

Remarks on this clone: The TCRdb record carries a much larger clone's protein, which differs from this DNA's translation at residue 6; a read error is the likely cause, and the protein listed here is the DNA translation. The V call is TRDV1, the J call TRDJ1; D possibly corresponds to TRDD3 (6 bases). Looked up from germline, CDR1 is TSWWSYY and CDR2 is QGS. This CDR3 has 16 residues. Trimming took off 4 bases at V and 0 bases at J, with 15 bases between the two ends. DNA of the CDR3: TGTGCTCTTGGGGCCGTGGGGGGGAGGTACACCGATAAACTCATCTTT. As protein: CALGAVGGRYTDKLIF.

This clone was counted ten times or more. The chain employs TRDV1 and TRDJ1, with 11 bases lining up with TRDD3. Germline assignment: CDR1 TSWWSYY and CDR2 QGS. Germline trimming cut 2 bases from V and 3 bases from J; bases unmatched to any gene: 8. CDR3 length: 17 residues. The CDR3 DNA reads as TGTGCTCTTGGGGAAGCACTGGGGGATAGGGGGGCCGATAAACTCATCTTT. Amino acids: CALGEALGDRGADKLIF.

In its sample, this clone was seen many times. The junction departs from the called germline gene at one end, perhaps through a read error. V gene TRDV1 combines with J gene TRDJ1; D gene unclear. TCRdb does not report a J gene; here it was assigned by matching the DNA to germline references. The germline V gene has CDR1 TSWWSYY and CDR2 QGS. The CDR3 is 23 residues long. The DNA of the CDR3 is TGTGCTCTTTGGGAACTAATAACAAAGTTTAGTTCCCCCGAGGGGCCACACACCGATAAACTCATCTTT. Translating it yields CALWELITKFSSPEGPHTDKLIF.

Only a few counts were recorded for this clone. A far larger clone differs by one base, so this is likely a read error. This same CDR3 is encoded by further DNA sequences in the sample. The genes are TRDV1 and TRDJ1; 10 nucleotides align to TRDD3. TCRdb carries no J gene annotation; the J gene was assigned here by matching the DNA with germline. There are 24 residues in the CDR3. V gave up 9 bases and J gave up 1 base; unmatched junction bases: 35. Per germline, CDR1 TSWWSYY and CDR2 QGS. CDR3 sequence: CALGILLGAFPRTGGFGSTDKLIF. The CDR3 region has the DNA TGTGCTCTCGGGATTCTTCTAGGGGCCTTTCCTAGGACTGGGGGATTTGGAAGCACCGATAAACTCATCTTT.

This clone was picked up many times. The mismatch at residue 5 between this DNA's translation and the TCRdb protein of a much larger clone likely reflects a read error; the protein shown is translated from the DNA. V and J are TRDV1 and TRDJ1; TRDD3 matches 9 bases. Trimming took 4 bases from V and 1 from J; bases not matched to a gene: 19. The CDR3 spans 20 residues. Germline lookup yields CDR1 TSWWSYY and CDR2 QGS. CDR3 sequence (DNA): TGTGCTCTTGGGGGAGGGCTTTCTTCGTACTGGGGGAGTTGCACCGATAAACTCATCTTT. It codes for CALGGGLSSYWGSCTDKLIF.

This clone was seen a handful of times. TCRdb's listed protein matches a much larger clone and diverges from this DNA's translation at residue 11, likely through a read error; the protein shown comes from the DNA. The rearrangement links TRDV2 to TRDJ1, with unresolved D. Matching the DNA to germline supplied the J gene, which TCRdb does not give. CDR3 length: 16 residues. The germline CDR1 and CDR2 sequences are GEAIGNYY and EKD. The V and J ends lost 1 base and 3 bases respectively, with 17 bases between them. In nucleotides, the CDR3 is TGTGCCTGTGACACGCTCTCTCCATCCCACGCCGATAAACTCATCTTT. Translating it yields CACDTLSPSHADKLIF.

This clone appeared a few times. The protein recorded in TCRdb matches a much larger clone and deviates from this DNA's translation at residue 7, suggesting a read error; the protein here is obtained by translating the DNA. This sequence joins TRDV1 and TRDJ1; tentatively, D is TRDD3 (6 bases). The CDR3 is 19 amino acids. Germline lookup yields CDR1 TSWWSYY and CDR2 QGS. CDR3 loop: CALGERGRATGMYTDKLIF. The CDR3 nucleotides read TGTGCTCTCGGGGAAAGGGGTAGAGCTACTGGGATGTACACCGATAAACTCATCTTT.

This clone was counted a few times. The assigned J gene is TRDJ1, but the V gene is uncalled. The CDR3 contains 14 residues. CDR3 sequence reads: CALGESSTADKLIF. CDR3 DNA sequence: TGTGCTCTTGGGGAAAGTTCCACCGCCGATAAACTCATCTTT.

This clone has only a few counts. The TCRdb protein comes from a much larger clone and disagrees with this DNA's translation at residue 14, likely due to a read error; the protein given here is derived from the DNA. The chain is built from TRDV1 and TRDJ1, with 9 bases lining up with TRDD3. TCRdb offers no J gene call, so here the DNA was matched to germline to obtain one. The germline V gene has CDR1 TSWWSYY and CDR2 QGS. Trimming cost V 0 bases and J 1 base; bases outside gene matches: 15. The length of the CDR3 is 20 residues. The CDR3 nucleotides read TGTGCTCTTGGGGAACTTCCTCCCCCTCTGGGGGATCTGTGCACCGATAAACTCATCTTT. Translated: CALGELPPPLGDLCTDKLIF.

On this clone itself: TCRdb's entry gives the protein of a much larger clone, which mismatches this DNA's translation at residue 8, likely from a read error; the protein reported here is translated from the DNA. The rearrangement uses TRDV1 and TRDJ1; no clear D gene. TCRdb gives no J gene; it was assigned here by matching the DNA to germline. The V gene's germline CDR1 is TSWWSYY and CDR2 QGS. Trimming stripped 1 base from V and 1 base from J, with 25 bases between. The CDR3 spans 20 residues. CDR3 in amino acids: CALGERGGSPRRRFTDKLIF. CDR3 in DNA: TGTGCTCTTGGGGAACGGGGCGGTAGCCCTCGCCGACGTTTCACCGATAAACTCATCTTT.

Points on this clone: The protein recorded in TCRdb matches a much larger clone and deviates from this DNA's translation at residue 15, suggesting a read error; the protein here is obtained by translating the DNA. CDR3 in DNA: TGTGCTCTTGGGGAAGATCCTACGCTCGTACTGGGGGATATTCCACGTGGGGCTTTGACAGCACAACTCTTCTTT. Translated, it gives CALGEDPTLVLGDIPRGALTAQLFF. V is TRDV1 and J is TRDJ2; 11 positions agree with TRDD3. Assignment of the J gene here rests on matching the DNA to germline, because TCRdb gives none. Looked up from germline, CDR1 is TSWWSYY and CDR2 is QGS. This CDR3 spans 25 amino acids. V gave up 2 bases and J gave up 0 bases; unmatched junction bases: 26.

Regarding this clone: This likely traces to a read error, being one base from a far larger clone. The sample carries other DNA sequences with the same CDR3. There is no J gene call, but TRDV1 is given as the V gene; the table's D call TRDD3 went unverified against the DNA. The CDR3 contains 25 residues. CDR1 is TSWWSYY and CDR2 is QGS in the germline V gene. CDR3 sequence reads: CALGEPDRGDAFKHSASTLTAQLFF. CDR3 coding DNA: TGTGCTCTTGGGGAACCGGACCGGGGGGACGCCTTCAAACATTCAGCCTCCACTTTGACAGCACAACTTTTCTTT.